This T cell receptor beta chain is drawn from a study of blood T cell repertoires in COVID-19. Overall study context: Samples of COVID-19 (acute and convalescent) were obtained from the United States, Italy and Spain. PBMCs, B-cell-depleted T cells, or T cells provided the cDNA or gDNA that made up the material.

Original processing methods: The authors estimated nucleated cell counts from reference gene primer amplification. Sequencing used immunoSEQ multiplex PCR; TCRdb keeps in-frame clones, though not all of them. V, J and clone size derive from that table, while D and trimming were established from the DNA sequence. The profile covers tens of thousands of clones, with roughly 84% appearing a single time and 4.4% taken by the ten largest. Specimen: peripheral blood. The receptor was isolated from a man aged 50 to 59 with active COVID-19.

The CDR3 region is CASSGPGLLTYEQYF. Here the CDR3 DNA reads TGTGCCAGCAGCGGGCCAGGGCTTCTAACCTACGAGCAGTACTTC. V usage is TRBV21-1 and J usage is TRBJ2-7; TRBD1, the table's D call, lacks a check against the DNA. TRBV21-1 is noted as a pseudogene. The CDR3 is 15 residues long.